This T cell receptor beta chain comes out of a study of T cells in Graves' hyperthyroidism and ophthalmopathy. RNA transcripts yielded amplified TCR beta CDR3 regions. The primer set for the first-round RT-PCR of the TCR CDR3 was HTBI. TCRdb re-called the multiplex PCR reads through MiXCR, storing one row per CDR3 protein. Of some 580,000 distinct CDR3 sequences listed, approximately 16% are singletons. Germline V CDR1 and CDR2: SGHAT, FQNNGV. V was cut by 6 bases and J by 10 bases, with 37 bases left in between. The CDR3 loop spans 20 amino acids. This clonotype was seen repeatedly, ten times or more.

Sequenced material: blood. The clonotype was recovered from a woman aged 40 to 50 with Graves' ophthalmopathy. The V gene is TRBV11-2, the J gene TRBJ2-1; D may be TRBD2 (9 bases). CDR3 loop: CASSYLPGTKRGGGDREQFF. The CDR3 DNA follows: TGTGCCAGCAGTTATCTCCCCGGGACTAAACGAGGCGGGGGGGACAGGGAGCAGTTCTTC.